The rows below give T cell receptor beta chains drawn from one sample of a study of blood T cell repertoires in COVID-19. Assay used: immunoSEQ multiplex PCR; TCRdb lists only in-frame clones, some missing. The repertoire holds around 300,000 clones, about 90% seen once, with 5% to 6% in the top ten. Sequencing used PBMCs or T cells enriched from blood (not recorded which). These receptors were obtained from a man under 40 who had recovered from COVID-19. The CDR3 runs from the conserved cysteine through the conserved F or W. D genes are given only for firm matches. Expanded clones are given a class, and other clones once, few, many or no size at all.

J | D | V | size | DNA | CDR3
TRBJ1-5 | - | TRBV30 | - | TGTGCCTGGAGTGTCGGGGGGAGCAATCAGCCCCAGCATTTT | CAWSVGGSNQPQHF
TRBJ2-2 | TRBD1 | TRBV9 | - | TGTGCCAGCAGCGTAGAACGAAGACAGGGGGCTAGTCCCGGGGAGCTGTTTTTT | CASSVERRQGASPGELFF
TRBJ2-3 | TRBD2 | TRBV7-2 | - | TGTGCCAGCAGCTTATTTAGGACTAGCGGGAGCACAGATACGCAGTATTTT | CASSLFRTSGSTDTQYF
TRBJ2-3 | TRBD2 | TRBV4-1 | - | TGCGCCAGCAGCCAAGATCGTCTAGCGGGGGACACAGATACGCAGTATTTT | CASSQDRLAGDTDTQYF
TRBJ1-1 | - | TRBV18 | - | TGTGCCAGCTCACCAATAGCGGGACTGGACACTGAAGCTTTCTTT | CASSPIAGLDTEAFF
TRBJ1-4 | - | TRBV28 | - | TGTGCCAGCAGTTTTATCCTGCCCCAGGGAGGAAAACTGTTTTTT | CASSFILPQGGKLFF
TRBJ1-2 | - | TRBV28 | - | TGTGCCAGCACCCTACTCGGGACATTGACTAACTATGGCTACACCTTC | CASTLLGTLTNYGYTF
TRBJ2-1 | TRBD2 | TRBV5-1 | once | TGCGCCAGCAGCTTGGCCAGCGGGGGGCAATACAATGAGCAGTTCTTC | CASSLASGGQYNEQFF
TRBJ2-7 | - | TRBV15 | - | TGTGCCACCAGCAGAGGTGAAGGGGGCTACGAGCAGTACTTC | CATSRGEGGYEQYF
TRBJ2-7 | - | TRBV21-1 | - | TGTGCCAGCAGCAAAGGATGGAGCAAGCTCTACGAGCAGTACTTC | CASSKGWSKLYEQYF
TRBJ2-6 | - | TRBV19 | - | TGTGCCAGTAGTCTAACTGGGGCCAACGTCCTGACTTTC | CASSLTGANVLTF
TRBJ2-5 | - | TRBV11-1 | - | TGTGCCAGCAGCTCCTTGCCCGAGGAGCGGCAAGAGACCCAGTACTTC | CASSSLPEERQETQYF
TRBJ2-7 | TRBD2 | TRBV5-6 | - | TGTGCCAGCAGCTTGAATTTTCGAACGGGGGGACTTGAGGAGCAGTACTTC | CASSLNFRTGGLEEQYF